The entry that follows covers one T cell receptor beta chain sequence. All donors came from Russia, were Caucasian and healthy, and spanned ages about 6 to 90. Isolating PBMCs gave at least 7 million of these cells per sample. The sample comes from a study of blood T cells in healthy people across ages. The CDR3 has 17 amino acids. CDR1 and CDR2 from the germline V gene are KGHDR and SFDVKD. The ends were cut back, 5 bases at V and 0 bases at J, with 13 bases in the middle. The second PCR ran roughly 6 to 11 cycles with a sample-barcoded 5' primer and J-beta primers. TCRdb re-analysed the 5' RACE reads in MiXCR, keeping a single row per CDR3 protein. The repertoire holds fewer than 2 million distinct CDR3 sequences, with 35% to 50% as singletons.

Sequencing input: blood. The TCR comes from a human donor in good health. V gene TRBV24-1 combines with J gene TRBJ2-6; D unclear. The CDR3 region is CATSGLDQHSGANVLTF. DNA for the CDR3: TGTGCCACCAGTGGCTTGGACCAACACTCTGGGGCCAACGTCCTGACTTTC.